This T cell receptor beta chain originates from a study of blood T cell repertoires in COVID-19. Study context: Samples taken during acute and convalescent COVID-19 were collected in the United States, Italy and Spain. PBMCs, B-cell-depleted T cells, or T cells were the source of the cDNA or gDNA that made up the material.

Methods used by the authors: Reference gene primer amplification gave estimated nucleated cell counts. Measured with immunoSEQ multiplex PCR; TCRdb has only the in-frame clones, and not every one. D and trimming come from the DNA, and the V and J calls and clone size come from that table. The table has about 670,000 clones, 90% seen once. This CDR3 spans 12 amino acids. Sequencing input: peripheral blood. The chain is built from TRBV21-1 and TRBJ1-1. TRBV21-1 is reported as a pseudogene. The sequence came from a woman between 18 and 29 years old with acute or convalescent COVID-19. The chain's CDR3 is CASSPGLSEAFF. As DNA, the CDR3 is TGTGCCAGCAGCCCTGGACTGTCTGAAGCTTTCTTT.